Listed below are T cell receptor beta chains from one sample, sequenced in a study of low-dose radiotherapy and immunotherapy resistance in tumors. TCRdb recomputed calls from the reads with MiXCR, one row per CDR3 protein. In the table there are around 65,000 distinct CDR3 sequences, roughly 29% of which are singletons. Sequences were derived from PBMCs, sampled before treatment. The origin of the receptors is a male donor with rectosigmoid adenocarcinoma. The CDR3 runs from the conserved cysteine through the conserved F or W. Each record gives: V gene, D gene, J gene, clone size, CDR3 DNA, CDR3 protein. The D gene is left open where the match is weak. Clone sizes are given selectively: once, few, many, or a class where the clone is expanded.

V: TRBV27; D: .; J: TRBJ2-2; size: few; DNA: TGTGCCAGCAGTTTAATCCGGGGAAGCGGGGAGCTGTTTTTT; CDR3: CASSLIRGSGELFF
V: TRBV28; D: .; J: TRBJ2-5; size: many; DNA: TGTGCCAGCAGTCCGTCCGGGGTAATCCGGTACTTC; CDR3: CASSPSGVIRYF
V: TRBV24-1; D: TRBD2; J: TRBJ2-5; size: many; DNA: TGTGCCACCAGTGATCCGACGGGGGGGGGGACGCCCCAGTACTTC; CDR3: CATSDPTGGGTPQYF
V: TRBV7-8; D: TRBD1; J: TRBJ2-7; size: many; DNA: TGTGCCAGCAGCCGCAACAGACTTGGACAGGGGGGCGGCGAGCAGTACTTC; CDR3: CASSRNRLGQGGGEQYF
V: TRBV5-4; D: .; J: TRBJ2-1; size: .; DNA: TGTGCCAGCAGCTTGTTCGGAGGCGGCAGCGGAGGCGCTGAGCAGTTCTTC; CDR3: CASSLFGGGSGGAEQFF
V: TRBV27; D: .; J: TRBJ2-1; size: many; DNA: TGTGCCAGCAGTTCCCCGATCAACAGGGCCCGGGGGAATGAGCAGTTCTTC; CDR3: CASSSPINRARGNEQFF
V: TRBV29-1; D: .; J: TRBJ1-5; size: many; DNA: TGCAGCGTTCGGGGGACTCCAGGCCAGCCCCAGCATTTT; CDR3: CSVRGTPGQPQHF
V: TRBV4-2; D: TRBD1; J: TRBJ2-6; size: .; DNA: TGTGCCAGCAGCGAAAGGGACAGCTCTAGCTCTGGGGCCAACGTCCTGACTTTC; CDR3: CASSERDSSSSGANVLTF
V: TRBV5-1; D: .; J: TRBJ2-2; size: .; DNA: TGCGCCAGCAGCTTGAGTGGGGGCAACACCGGGGAGCTGTTTTTT; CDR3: CASSLSGGNTGELFF
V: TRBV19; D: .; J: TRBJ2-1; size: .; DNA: TGTGCCAGTAGTCGAGCGGGTGGGAGCTCCTACAATGAGCAGTTCTTC; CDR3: CASSRAGGSSYNEQFF
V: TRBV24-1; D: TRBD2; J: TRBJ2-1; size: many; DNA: TGTGCCACCAGCATAAGGACTAGCGGGGGAACCCTTCACTACAATGAGCAGTTCTTC; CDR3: CATSIRTSGGTLHYNEQFF
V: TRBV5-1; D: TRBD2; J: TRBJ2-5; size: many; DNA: TGCGCCAGCAGCTTGGTCCCCGGACTAGCGGGCCAAGAGACCCAGTACTTC; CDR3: CASSLVPGLAGQETQYF
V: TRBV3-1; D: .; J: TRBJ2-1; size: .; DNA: TGTGCCAGCAGCCCGGCCCCACACGGTCGTCAGTTCTTC; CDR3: CASSPAPHGRQFF
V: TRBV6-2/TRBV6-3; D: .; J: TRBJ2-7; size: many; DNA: TGTGCCAGCAGCCGACCCCTGGAGGGGGCCGAGCAGTACTTC; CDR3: CASSRPLEGAEQYF
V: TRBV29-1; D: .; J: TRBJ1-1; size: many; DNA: TGCAGCGTTGTGGACACGGCCTGGGCTTTCTTT; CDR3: CSVVDTAWAFF
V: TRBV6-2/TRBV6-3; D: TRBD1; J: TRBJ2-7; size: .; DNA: TGTGCCAGCTGGGACAGACTTTACGAGCAGTACTTC; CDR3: CASWDRLYEQYF
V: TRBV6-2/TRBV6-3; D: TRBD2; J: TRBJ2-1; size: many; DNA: TGTGCCAGCCAATTGACGGCGGGAGGATCCTACAATGAGCAGTTCTTC; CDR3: CASQLTAGGSYNEQFF
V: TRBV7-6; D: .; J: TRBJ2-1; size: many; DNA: TGTGCCAGCAGCCGGGACCCGGACAATGAGCAGTTCTTC; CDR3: CASSRDPDNEQFF
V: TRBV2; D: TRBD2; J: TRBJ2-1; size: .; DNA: TGTGCCAGCTTGATTGGGACTAGCGATTACAATGAGCAGTTCTTC; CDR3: CASLIGTSDYNEQFF
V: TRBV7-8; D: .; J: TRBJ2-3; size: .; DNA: TGTGCCAGCAGCACCTCATCTAACACAGATACGCAGTATTTT; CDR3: CASSTSSNTDTQYF
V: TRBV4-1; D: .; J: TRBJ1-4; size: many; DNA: TGCGCCAGCAGCCAAGATGAAGTCCTCTCCAATGAAAAACTGTTTTTT; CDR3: CASSQDEVLSNEKLFF
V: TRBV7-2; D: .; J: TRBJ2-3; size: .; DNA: TGTGCCAGCAGCTTAGCTGCGGGGACTCCTAGCACAGATACGCAGTATTTT; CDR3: CASSLAAGTPSTDTQYF
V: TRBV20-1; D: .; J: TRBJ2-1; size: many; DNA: TGCAGTGCTAGAGATCGACTCCACTCCTACAATGAGCAGTTCTTC; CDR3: CSARDRLHSYNEQFF
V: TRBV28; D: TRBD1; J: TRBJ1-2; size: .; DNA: TGTGCCAGCAGTTTTCAGGGGGGCTATGGCTACACCTTC; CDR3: CASSFQGGYGYTF
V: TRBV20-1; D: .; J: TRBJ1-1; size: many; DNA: TGCAGTGCTCCAAGGGGGGGCGGTATGATGAACACTGAAGCTTTCTTT; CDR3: CSAPRGGGMMNTEAFF
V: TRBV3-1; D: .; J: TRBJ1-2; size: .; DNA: TGTACCAGCAGCCCCCGGGACAAGGGACGAGGCTACACCTTC; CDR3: CTSSPRDKGRGYTF
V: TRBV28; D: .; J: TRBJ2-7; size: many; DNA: TGTGCCAGCGGGTCATTTCGAGGGGCCTACGAGCAGTACTTC; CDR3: CASGSFRGAYEQYF
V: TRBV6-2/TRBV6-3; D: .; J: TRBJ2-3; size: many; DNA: TGTGCCAGCAGAACCTTAGCGGGCACAGATACGCAGTATTTT; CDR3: CASRTLAGTDTQYF
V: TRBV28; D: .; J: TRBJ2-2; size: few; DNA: TGTGCCAGCAGTGATGCCGGCGCCAGAACCGGGGAGCTGTTTTTT; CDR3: CASSDAGARTGELFF
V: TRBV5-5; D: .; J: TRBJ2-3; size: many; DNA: TGTGCCACCCTACACAACGGCGGGTCTAGCACAGATACGCAGTATTTT; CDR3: CATLHNGGSSTDTQYF